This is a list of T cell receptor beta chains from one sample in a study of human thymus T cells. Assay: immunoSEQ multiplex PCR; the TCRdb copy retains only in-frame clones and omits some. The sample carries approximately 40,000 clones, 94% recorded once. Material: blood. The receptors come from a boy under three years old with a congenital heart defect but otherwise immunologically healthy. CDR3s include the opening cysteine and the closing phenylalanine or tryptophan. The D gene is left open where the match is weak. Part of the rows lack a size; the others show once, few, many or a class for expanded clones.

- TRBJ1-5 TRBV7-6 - CASSLAPGKGSQPQHF TGTGCCAGCAGCTTAGCCCCGGGGAAAGGGAGTCAGCCCCAGCATTTT
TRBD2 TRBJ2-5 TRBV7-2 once CASRLAGGGETQYF TGTGCCAGCAGACTAGCGGGGGGAGGTGAGACCCAGTACTTC
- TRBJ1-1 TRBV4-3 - CASSQSRGLKAFF TGCGCCAGCAGCCAGTCGAGAGGGTTGAAAGCTTTCTTT
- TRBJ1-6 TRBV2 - CASSPGPTPNSPLHF TGTGCCAGCAGCCCCGGTCCTACCCCCAATTCACCCCTCCACTTT
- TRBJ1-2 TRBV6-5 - CASSYSQGSGYGYTF TGTGCCAGCAGTTACTCGCAGGGATCTGGCTATGGCTACACCTTC
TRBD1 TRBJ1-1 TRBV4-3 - CASRDRGTEAFF TGCGCCAGCAGGGACAGGGGGACTGAAGCTTTCTTT
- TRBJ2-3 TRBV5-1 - CASSLGTFSDTQYF TGCGCCAGCAGCTTGGGGACTTTCTCAGATACGCAGTATTTT
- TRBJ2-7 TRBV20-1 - CSGFSYEQYF TGCAGCGGGTTCAGCTACGAGCAGTACTTC
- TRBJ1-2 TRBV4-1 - CASSQDRYVLPPYTF TGCGCCAGCAGCCAAGATCGGTACGTTCTCCCACCCTACACCTTC
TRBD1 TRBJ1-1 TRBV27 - CASSQKGPQGDGTEAFF TGTGCCAGCAGCCAAAAGGGTCCTCAGGGGGACGGCACTGAAGCTTTCTTT
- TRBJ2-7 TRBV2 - CASREGSYEQYF TGTGCCAGCAGAGAAGGGAGCTACGAGCAGTACTTC
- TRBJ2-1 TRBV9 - CASSVVGGSYNEQFF TGTGCCAGCAGCGTAGTCGGGGGATCCTACAATGAGCAGTTCTTC
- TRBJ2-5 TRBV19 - CASSIARGQETQYF TGTGCCAGTAGTATTGCCAGGGGACAAGAGACCCAGTACTTC
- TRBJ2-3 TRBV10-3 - CAISDISDTQYF TGTGCCATCAGTGATATATCGGATACGCAGTATTTT
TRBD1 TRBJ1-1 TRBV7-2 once CASTTGGVETEAFF TGTGCCAGCACCACAGGGGGAGTAGAGACTGAAGCTTTCTTT
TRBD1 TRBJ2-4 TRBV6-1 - CASSDQGADKNIQYF TGTGCCAGCAGTGATCAGGGGGCGGACAAAAACATTCAGTACTTC
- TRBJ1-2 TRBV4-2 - CASSPTVPDYGYTF TGTGCCAGCAGCCCGACGGTGCCTGACTATGGCTACACCTTC
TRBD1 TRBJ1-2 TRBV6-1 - CASSEAWTGDGYTF TGTGCCAGCAGTGAAGCGTGGACAGGGGATGGCTACACCTTC
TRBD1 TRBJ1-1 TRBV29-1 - CSAGGANTEAFF TGCAGCGCAGGGGGCGCGAACACTGAAGCTTTCTTT
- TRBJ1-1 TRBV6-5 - CASRITGLNTEAFF TGTGCCAGCAGGATTACAGGGCTGAACACTGAAGCTTTCTTT
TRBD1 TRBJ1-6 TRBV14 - CASSHGTGGNSPLHF TGTGCCAGCAGCCATGGGACAGGGGGAAATTCACCCCTCCACTTT
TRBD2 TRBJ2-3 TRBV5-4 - CASSFKDSGGDTQYF TGTGCCAGCAGCTTCAAGGATAGCGGGGGGGATACGCAGTATTTT
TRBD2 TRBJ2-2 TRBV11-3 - CASTRSGGAKTGELFF TGTGCCAGCACCCGGAGCGGGGGGGCCAAGACCGGGGAGCTGTTTTTT
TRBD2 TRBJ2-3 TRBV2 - CASSDPLRWEGRGTQYF TGTGCCAGCAGTGATCCTCTACGGTGGGAAGGGAGGGGTACGCAGTATTTT
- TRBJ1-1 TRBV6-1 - CASSVHNTEAFF TGTGCCAGCAGTGTTCATAACACTGAAGCTTTCTTT
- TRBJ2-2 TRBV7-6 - CASSLGTNTGELFF TGTGCCAGCAGCTTAGGGACTAACACCGGGGAGCTGTTTTTT
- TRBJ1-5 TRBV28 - CASSLSPAGRNQPQHF TGTGCCAGCAGTTTAAGTCCAGCCGGGCGCAATCAGCCCCAGCATTTT
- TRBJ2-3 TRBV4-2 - CASSLSTATDTQYF TGTGCCAGCAGTCTATCGACTGCCACAGATACGCAGTATTTT
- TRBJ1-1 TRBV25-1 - CASNWQTNTEAFF TGTGCCAGCAATTGGCAGACGAACACTGAAGCTTTCTTT
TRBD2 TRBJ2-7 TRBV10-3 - CAISEGLAGSYEQYF TGTGCCATCAGTGAGGGACTAGCGGGCTCCTACGAGCAGTACTTC
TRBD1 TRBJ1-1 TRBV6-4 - CASSDPSQGRNTEAFF TGTGCCAGCAGTGACCCTTCACAGGGGAGGAACACTGAAGCTTTCTTT
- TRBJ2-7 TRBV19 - CASSIRNSGYEQYF TGTGCCAGTAGTATAAGGAACAGCGGCTACGAGCAGTACTTC
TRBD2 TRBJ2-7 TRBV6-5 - CASSYFPSGGQYF TGTGCCAGCAGTTACTTTCCGAGCGGGGGGCAGTACTTC
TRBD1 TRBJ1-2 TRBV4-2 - CASSQPGQDAIYGYTF TGTGCCAGCAGCCAACCCGGACAGGACGCCATATATGGCTACACCTTC
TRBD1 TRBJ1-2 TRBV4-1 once CASSQPDRVYGYTF TGCGCCAGCAGCCAACCGGACAGGGTCTATGGCTACACCTTC
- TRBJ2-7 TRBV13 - CASSDLRGGSYEQYF TGTGCCAGCAGCGACCTGAGGGGAGGCTCCTACGAGCAGTACTTC
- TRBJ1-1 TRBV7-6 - CASSPAWATEAFF TGTGCCAGCAGTCCGGCCTGGGCCACTGAAGCTTTCTTT
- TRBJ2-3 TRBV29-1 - CSAGLQVTDTQYF TGCAGCGCAGGACTACAGGTCACAGATACGCAGTATTTT
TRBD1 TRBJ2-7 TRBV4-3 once CASSQVGQGAYEQYF TGCGCCAGCAGCCAAGTAGGACAGGGGGCCTACGAGCAGTACTTC
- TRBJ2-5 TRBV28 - CASSYGPYQETQYF TGTGCCAGCAGCTACGGACCGTACCAAGAGACCCAGTACTTC
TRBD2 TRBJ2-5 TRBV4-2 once CASSQRASGGAGETQYF TGTGCCAGCAGCCAACGGGCCAGCGGGGGGGCCGGGGAGACCCAGTACTTC
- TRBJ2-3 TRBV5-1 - CASSWAGPTDTQYF TGCGCCAGCAGCTGGGCGGGGCCCACAGATACGCAGTATTTT
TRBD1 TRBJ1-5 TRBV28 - CASSTPGQGINQPQHF TGTGCCAGCAGCACCCCGGGACAGGGAATCAATCAGCCCCAGCATTTT
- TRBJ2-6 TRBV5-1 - CASSYVYSGANVLTF TGCGCCAGCAGCTACGTTTACTCTGGGGCCAACGTCCTGACTTTC
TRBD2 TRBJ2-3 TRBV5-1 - CASSLAGGPDTQYF TGCGCCAGCAGCTTAGCGGGGGGGCCAGATACGCAGTATTTT